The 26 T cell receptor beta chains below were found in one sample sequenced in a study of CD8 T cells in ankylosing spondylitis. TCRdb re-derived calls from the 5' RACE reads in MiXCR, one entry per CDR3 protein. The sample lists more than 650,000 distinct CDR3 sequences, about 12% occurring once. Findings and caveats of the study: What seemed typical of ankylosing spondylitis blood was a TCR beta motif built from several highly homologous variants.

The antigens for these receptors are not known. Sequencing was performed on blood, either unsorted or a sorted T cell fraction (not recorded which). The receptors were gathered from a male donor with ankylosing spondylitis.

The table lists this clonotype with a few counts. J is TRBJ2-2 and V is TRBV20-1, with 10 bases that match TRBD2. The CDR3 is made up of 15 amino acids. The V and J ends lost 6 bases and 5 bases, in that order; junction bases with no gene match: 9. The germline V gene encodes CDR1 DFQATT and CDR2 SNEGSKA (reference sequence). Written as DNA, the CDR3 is TGCAGTGCCAGGGCTAGCGGGGGTCAGACCGGGGAGCTGTTTTTT. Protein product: CSARASGGQTGELFF.

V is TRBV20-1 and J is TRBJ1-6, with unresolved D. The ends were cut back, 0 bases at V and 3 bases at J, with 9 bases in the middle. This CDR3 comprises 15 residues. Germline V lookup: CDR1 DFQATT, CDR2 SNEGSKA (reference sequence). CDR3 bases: TGCAGTGCTAGAGATGTGTCGGACTATAATTCACCCCTCCACTTT. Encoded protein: CSARDVSDYNSPLHF.

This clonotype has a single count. CDR3 DNA: TGTGCCACCAGCAGAGATCGAGGAGTCACAGATACGCAGTATTTT. This translates into CATSRDRGVTDTQYF. The V call is TRBV15, the J call TRBJ2-3, with D uncertain. Per the germline V gene, CDR1 is LNHNV and CDR2 is YYDKDF (reference sequence). The ends were cut back, 0 bases at V and 2 bases at J, with 9 bases in the middle. This CDR3 spans 15 amino acids. Filled out from reference TRBV15 and TRBJ2-3, the complete variable domain reads DAMVIQNPRYQVTQFGKPVTLSCSQTLNHNVMYWYQQKSSQAPKLLFHYYDKDFNNEADTPDNFQSRRPNTSFCFLDIRSPGLGDTAMYLCATSRDRGVTDTQYFGPGTRLTVL.

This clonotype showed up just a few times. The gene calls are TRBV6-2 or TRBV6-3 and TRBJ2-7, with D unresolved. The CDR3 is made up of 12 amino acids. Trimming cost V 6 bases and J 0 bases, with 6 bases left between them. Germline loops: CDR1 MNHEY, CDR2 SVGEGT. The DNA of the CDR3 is TGTGCCAGCAGGGACCCCTCCTACGAGCAGTACTTC. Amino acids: CASRDPSYEQYF.

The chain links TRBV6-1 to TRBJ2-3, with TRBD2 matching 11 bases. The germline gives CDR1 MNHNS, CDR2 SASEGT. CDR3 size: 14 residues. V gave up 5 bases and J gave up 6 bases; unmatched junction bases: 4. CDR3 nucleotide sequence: TGTGCCAGCAGTCGACTAGCGGGGTCCGATACGCAGTATTTT. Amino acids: CASSRLAGSDTQYF.

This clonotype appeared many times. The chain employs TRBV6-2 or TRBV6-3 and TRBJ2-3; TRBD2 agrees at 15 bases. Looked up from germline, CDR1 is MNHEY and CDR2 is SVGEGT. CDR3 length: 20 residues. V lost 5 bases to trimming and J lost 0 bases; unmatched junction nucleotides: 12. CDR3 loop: CASSRGLAGGTTRSTDTQYF. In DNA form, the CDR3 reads TGTGCCAGCAGTAGGGGACTAGCGGGGGGAACCACCCGTAGCACAGATACGCAGTATTTT.

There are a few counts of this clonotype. The CDR3 loop reads CSARAPLLRRYYEQYF. The CDR3 DNA is TGCAGTGCTAGAGCACCCCTCCTCCGGCGGTACTACGAGCAGTACTTC. The rearrangement uses TRBV20-1 and TRBJ2-7; D call uncertain. V was shortened by 1 base and J by 3 bases, with 19 bases between the two germline ends. The CDR3 is 16 amino acids. Germline V gene sequence: CDR1 DFQATT, CDR2 SNEGSKA (reference sequence).

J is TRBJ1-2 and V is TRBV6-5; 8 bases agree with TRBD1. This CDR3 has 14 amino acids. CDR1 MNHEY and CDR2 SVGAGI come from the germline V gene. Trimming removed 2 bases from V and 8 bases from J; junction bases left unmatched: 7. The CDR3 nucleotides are TGTGCCAGCAGTTACGATTACAGGGGGTACGGCTACACCTTC. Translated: CASSYDYRGYGYTF.

In DNA form, the CDR3 reads TGTGCCAGCAGCGCCCACCCCCGGGGTTGGACAGATACGCAGTATTTT. Translating it yields CASSAHPRGWTDTQYF. This sequence joins TRBV7-6 and TRBJ2-3; a weak D match, TRBD2 (5 bases). Trimming removed 5 bases from V and 3 bases from J, with 18 bases in between. In germline, CDR1 is SGHVS, CDR2 FNYEAQ. CDR3 length equals 16 residues.

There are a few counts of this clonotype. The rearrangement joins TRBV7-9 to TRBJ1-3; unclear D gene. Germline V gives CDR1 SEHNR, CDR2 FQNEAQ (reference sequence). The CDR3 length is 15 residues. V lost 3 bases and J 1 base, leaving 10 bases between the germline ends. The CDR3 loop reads CASSLLQPSGNTIYF. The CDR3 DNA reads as TGTGCCAGCAGCTTGCTACAGCCATCTGGAAACACCATATATTTT.

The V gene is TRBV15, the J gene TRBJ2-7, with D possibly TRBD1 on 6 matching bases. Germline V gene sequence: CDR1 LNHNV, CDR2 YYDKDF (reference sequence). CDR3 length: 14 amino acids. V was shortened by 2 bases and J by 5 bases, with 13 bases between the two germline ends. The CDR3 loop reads CATSRKQGTHEQYF. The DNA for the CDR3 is TGTGCCACCAGCAGAAAACAGGGAACGCACGAGCAGTACTTC.

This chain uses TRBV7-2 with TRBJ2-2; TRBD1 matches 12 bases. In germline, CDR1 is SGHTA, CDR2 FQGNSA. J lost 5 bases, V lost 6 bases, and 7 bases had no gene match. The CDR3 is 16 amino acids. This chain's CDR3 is CASRPPGQGATGELFF. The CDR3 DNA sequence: TGTGCCAGCAGACCTCCGGGACAGGGGGCAACCGGGGAGCTGTTTTTT.

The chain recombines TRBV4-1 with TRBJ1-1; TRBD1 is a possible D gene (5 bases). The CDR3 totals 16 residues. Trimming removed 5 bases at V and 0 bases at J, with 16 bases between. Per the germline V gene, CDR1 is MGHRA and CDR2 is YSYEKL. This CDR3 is CASSSYQGPMNTEAFF. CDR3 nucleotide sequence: TGCGCCAGCAGCTCTTACCAGGGACCCATGAACACTGAAGCTTTCTTT.

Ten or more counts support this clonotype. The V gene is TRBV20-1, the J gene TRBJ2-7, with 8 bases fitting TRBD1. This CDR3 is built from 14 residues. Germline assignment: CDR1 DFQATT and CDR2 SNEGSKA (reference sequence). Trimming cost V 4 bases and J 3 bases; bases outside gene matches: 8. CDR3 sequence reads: CSATVPTGVYEQYF. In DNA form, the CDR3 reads TGCAGTGCTACCGTCCCGACAGGGGTCTACGAGCAGTACTTC.

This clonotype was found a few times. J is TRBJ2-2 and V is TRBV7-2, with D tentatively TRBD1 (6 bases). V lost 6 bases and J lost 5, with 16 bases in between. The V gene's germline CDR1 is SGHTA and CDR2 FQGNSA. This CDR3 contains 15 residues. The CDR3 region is CASRQGEWVTGELFF. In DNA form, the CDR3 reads TGTGCCAGCAGACAGGGAGAGTGGGTTACCGGGGAGCTGTTTTTT.

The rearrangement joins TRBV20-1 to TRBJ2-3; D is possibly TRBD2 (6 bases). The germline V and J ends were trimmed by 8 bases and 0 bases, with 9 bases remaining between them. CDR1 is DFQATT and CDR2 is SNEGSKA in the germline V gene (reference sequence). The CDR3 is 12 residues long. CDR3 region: CSLAGSTDTQYF. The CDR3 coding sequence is TGCAGTTTGGCGGGGAGCACAGATACGCAGTATTTT.

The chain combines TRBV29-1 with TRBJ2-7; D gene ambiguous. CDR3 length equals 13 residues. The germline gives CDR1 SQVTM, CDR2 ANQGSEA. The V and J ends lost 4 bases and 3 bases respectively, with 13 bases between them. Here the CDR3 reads CSVVSQQNYEQYF. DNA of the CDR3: TGCAGCGTTGTGTCCCAGCAGAACTACGAGCAGTACTTC.

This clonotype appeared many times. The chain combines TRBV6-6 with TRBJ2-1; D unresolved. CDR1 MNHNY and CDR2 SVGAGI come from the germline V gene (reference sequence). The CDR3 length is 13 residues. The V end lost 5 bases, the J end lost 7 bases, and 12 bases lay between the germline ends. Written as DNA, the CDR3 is TGTGCCAGCAGTCGAAACTCGTGGAATGAGCAGTTCTTC. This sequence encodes CASSRNSWNEQFF.

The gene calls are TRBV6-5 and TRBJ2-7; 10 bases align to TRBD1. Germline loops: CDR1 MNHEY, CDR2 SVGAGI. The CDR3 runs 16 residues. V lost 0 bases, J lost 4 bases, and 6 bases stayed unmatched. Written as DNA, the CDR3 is TGTGCCAGCAGTTACTCCCGGGACAGGGGAGGGTACGAGCAGTACTTC. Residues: CASSYSRDRGGYEQYF.

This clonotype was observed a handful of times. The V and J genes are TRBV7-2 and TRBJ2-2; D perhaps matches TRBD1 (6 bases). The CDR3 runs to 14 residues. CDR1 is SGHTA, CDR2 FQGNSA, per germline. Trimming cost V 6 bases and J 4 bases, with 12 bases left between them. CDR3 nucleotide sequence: TGTGCCAGCAGTTATCAGGGGAGCACCGGGGAGCTGTTTTTT. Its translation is CASSYQGSTGELFF.

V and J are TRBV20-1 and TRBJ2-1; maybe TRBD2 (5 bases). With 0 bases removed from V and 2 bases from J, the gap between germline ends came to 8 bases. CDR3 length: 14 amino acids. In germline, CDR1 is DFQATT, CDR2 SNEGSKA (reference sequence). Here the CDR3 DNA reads TGCAGTGCTAGAGAACTAGTCGCCTACAATGAGCAGTTCTTC. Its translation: CSARELVAYNEQFF.

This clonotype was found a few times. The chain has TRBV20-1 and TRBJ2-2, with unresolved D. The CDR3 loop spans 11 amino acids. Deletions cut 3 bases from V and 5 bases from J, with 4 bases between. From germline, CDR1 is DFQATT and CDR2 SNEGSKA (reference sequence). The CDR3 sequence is CSARETGELFF. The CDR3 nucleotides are TGCAGTGCTAGGGAAACCGGGGAGCTGTTTTTT.

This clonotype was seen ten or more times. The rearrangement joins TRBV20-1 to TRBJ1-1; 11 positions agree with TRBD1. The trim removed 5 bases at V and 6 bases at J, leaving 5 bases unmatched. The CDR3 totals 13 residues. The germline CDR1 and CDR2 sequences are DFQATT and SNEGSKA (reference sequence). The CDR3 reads CSARTGGRSEAFF. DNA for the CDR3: TGCAGTGCTCGGACAGGGGGCCGGTCTGAAGCTTTCTTT.

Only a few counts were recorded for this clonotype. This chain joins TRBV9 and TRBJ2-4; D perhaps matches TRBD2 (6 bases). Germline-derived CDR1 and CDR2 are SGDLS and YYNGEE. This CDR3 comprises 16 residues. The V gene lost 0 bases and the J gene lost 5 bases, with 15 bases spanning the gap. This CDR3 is CASSVGGGDSENIQYF. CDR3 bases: TGTGCCAGCAGCGTAGGAGGTGGGGACTCCGAAAACATTCAGTACTTC.

DNA of the CDR3: TGTGCCAGTAGTATTTGGGTTGTAGGGCATGAGAGCGCAGCTACGCAGTATTTT. It specifies CASSIWVVGHESAATQYF. The V call is TRBV19, the J call TRBJ2-3; unclear D gene. Per germline, CDR1 LNHDA and CDR2 SQIVND (reference sequence). V was clipped by 3 bases and J by 8 bases, with 27 bases between them. This CDR3 comprises 18 residues. Variable domain in full (rest from reference TRBV19 and TRBJ2-3): DGGITQSPKYLFRKEGQNVTLSCEQNLNHDAMYWYRQDPGQGLRLIYYSQIVNDFQKGDIAEGYSVSREKKESFPLTVTSAQKNPTAFYLCASSIWVVGHESAATQYFGPGTRLTVL.

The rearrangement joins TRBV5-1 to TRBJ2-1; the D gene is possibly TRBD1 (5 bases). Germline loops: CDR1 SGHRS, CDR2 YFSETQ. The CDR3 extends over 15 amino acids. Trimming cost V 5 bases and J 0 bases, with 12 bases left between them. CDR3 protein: CASSKTGNSYNEQFF. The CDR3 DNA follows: TGCGCCAGCAGTAAAACAGGCAACTCCTACAATGAGCAGTTCTTC.